Below, 21 T cell receptor beta chains from the same sample are listed, as sequenced in a study of blood T cell repertoires in COVID-19. Produced via immunoSEQ multiplex PCR; TCRdb's table is partial and in-frame only. Of about 180,000 clones in the sample, about 80% are singletons; the top ten hold 6% to 7.5%. The sequencing input was peripheral blood. Receptors were obtained from a man in his 70s with active or convalescent COVID-19.

This clone appeared a single time. This chain connects TRBV4-1 to TRBJ1-6, with D perhaps TRBD1 (6 bases). CDR1 is MGHRA, CDR2 YSYEKL, per germline. CDR3 length equals 16 residues. The V end lost 4 bases, the J end lost 6 bases, and 16 bases lay between the germline ends. CDR3 residues: CASSLDRGFSNSPLHF. In DNA, the CDR3 is TGCGCCAGCAGCCTTGATAGGGGGTTTAGTAATTCACCCCTCCACTTT.

The chain employs TRBV18 and TRBJ1-5, with TRBD1 identical over 7 bases. With 2 bases clipped from V and 9 bases from J, the junction kept 4 bases outside the gene matches. Looked up from germline, CDR1 is KGHSH and CDR2 is LQKENI. The CDR3 length is 13 residues. The CDR3 DNA sequence: TGTGCCAGCTCACCAGGACAGGATCGGCCCCAGCATTTT. Residues: CASSPGQDRPQHF.

The table lists this clone with a few counts. The chain uses TRBV28 and TRBJ2-7; 7 bases fit TRBD1. The CDR3 contains 14 residues. The trim removed 5 bases at V and 4 bases at J, leaving 8 bases unmatched. Germline V lookup: CDR1 MDHEN, CDR2 SYDVKM. The CDR3: CASSDTGARYEQYF. CDR3 nucleotide sequence: TGTGCCAGCAGTGACACAGGGGCCCGATACGAGCAGTACTTC.

The chain recombines TRBV5-1 with TRBJ1-1; the D is unclear. The CDR3 loop spans 15 amino acids. CDR1 and CDR2 from the germline V gene are SGHRS and YFSETQ. Trimming took 1 base from V and 1 from J, leaving 11 bases between them. The CDR3 reads CASSLNSYSNTEAFF. The DNA for the CDR3 is TGCGCCAGCAGCTTGAACAGCTACTCGAACACTGAAGCTTTCTTT.

The V gene is TRBV4-3, the J gene TRBJ2-2; D is unresolved. CDR1 and CDR2 (germline): LGHNA, YSLEER. The CDR3 totals 14 residues. V lost 1 base to trimming and J lost 7 bases, with 10 bases between them. The CDR3 region has the DNA TGCGCCAGCAGCCAAGTAATGGCTAGCGGGGAGCTGTTTTTT. Residues: CASSQVMASGELFF.

This clone has a single count. The gene calls are TRBV6-5 and TRBJ1-2; maybe TRBD1 (6 bases). V dropped 11 bases and J dropped 3 bases, with 19 bases sitting between them. The CDR3 loop spans 14 amino acids. Germline-derived CDR1 and CDR2 are MNHEY and SVGAGI. CDR3 in amino acids: CAGSLLTGDYGYTF. Written as DNA, the CDR3 is TGTGCCGGCTCCCTTCTGACAGGTGACTATGGCTACACCTTC.

The chain uses TRBV5-1 and TRBJ2-3, with D possibly matching TRBD2 (5 bases). The CDR3 sequence is 15 residues long. Trimming shortened V by 7 bases and J by 0 bases, and 15 bases separated the two germline ends. The germline gives CDR1 SGHRS, CDR2 YFSETQ. The CDR3 loop is CASLEGGGSTDTQYF. The CDR3 region has the DNA TGCGCCAGCCTGGAAGGCGGCGGGAGCACAGATACGCAGTATTTT. The full variable domain, with the rest looked up from reference TRBV5-1 and TRBJ2-3, is KAGVTQTPRYLIKTRGQQVTLSCSPISGHRSVSWYQQTPGQGLQFLFEYFSETQRNKGNFPGRFSGRQFSNSRSEMNVSTLELGDSALYLCASLEGGGSTDTQYFGPGTRLTVL.

The rearrangement uses TRBV29-1 and TRBJ2-1, with 10 bases fitting TRBD2. The CDR3 extends over 18 amino acids. With V trimmed by 2 bases and J by 6 bases, 16 bases remained unmatched. Germline V gene data show CDR1 as SQVTM and CDR2 as ANQGSEA. CDR3: CSVEPHRASGRPSNEQFF. CDR3 DNA: TGCAGCGTTGAACCCCATCGGGCTAGCGGGAGACCTAGCAATGAGCAGTTCTTC.

This clone is a singleton in its sample. This sequence joins TRBV4-1 and TRBJ2-1; possible D gene TRBD1, 5 bases. The V end lost 5 bases, the J end lost 4 bases, and 9 bases lay between the germline ends. The CDR3 sequence is 13 residues long. CDR1 MGHRA and CDR2 YSYEKL come from the germline V gene. The CDR3 DNA sequence: TGCGCCAGCAGCGGACACGGTTACAATGAGCAGTTCTTC. This codes for CASSGHGYNEQFF.

This sequence joins TRBV29-1 and TRBJ2-2; D ambiguous. The CDR3 is 13 residues long. V dropped 5 bases and J dropped 1 base, with 8 bases sitting between them. CDR1 is SQVTM and CDR2 is ANQGSEA in the germline V gene. In DNA, the CDR3 is TGCAGCGTTTTATCAGAGAACACCGGGGAGCTGTTTTTT. Translation: CSVLSENTGELFF.

This clone came up a few times. V and J are TRBV30 and TRBJ2-1; tentative D call: TRBD2 (5 bases). The CDR3 extends over 16 amino acids. CDR1 is GTSNPN and CDR2 is SVGIG in the germline V gene (reference sequence). The ends were cut back, 1 base at V and 0 bases at J, with 13 bases in the middle. The CDR3: CAWSGQGLSSYNEQFF. The CDR3 region has the DNA TGTGCCTGGAGTGGCCAAGGACTGAGCTCCTACAATGAGCAGTTCTTC.

This chain uses TRBV9 with TRBJ2-3; 8 bases are shared with TRBD2. V lost 6 bases and J lost 0; bases outside the gene matches: 3. This CDR3 contains 14 residues. Germline V gene lookup returns CDR1 SGDLS and CDR2 YYNGEE. The DNA for the CDR3 is TGTGCCAGCAATCGGGGGGGCAGCACAGATACGCAGTATTTT. Protein sequence: CASNRGGSTDTQYF.

The V gene is TRBV11-2, the J gene TRBJ1-1; D perhaps matches TRBD1 (5 bases). The CDR3 length is 13 residues. Germline V gene data show CDR1 as SGHAT and CDR2 as FQNNGV. The germline V and J ends were trimmed by 0 bases and 7 bases, with 9 bases remaining between them. In DNA, the CDR3 is TGTGCCAGCAGCTTAGAGGGGCATGGTGAAGCTTTCTTT. It specifies CASSLEGHGEAFF.

This chain uses TRBV19 with TRBJ2-1; 8 nucleotides match TRBD2. The CDR3 is made up of 15 amino acids. V was pared by 2 bases and J by 2 bases, with 2 bases of the junction left unmatched. Germline V gives CDR1 LNHDA, CDR2 SQIVND (reference sequence). The CDR3 nucleotides are TGTGCCAGTAGTATAACGCGGGAGGCCTACAATGAGCAGTTCTTC. Translation gives CASSITREAYNEQFF.

The chain carries TRBV25-1 and TRBJ1-2, with TRBD1 as a possible D gene (5 bases). Germline assignment: CDR1 MGHDK and CDR2 SYGVNS. Trimming removed 3 bases from V and 0 bases from J, with 14 bases in between. This CDR3 comprises 16 residues. DNA of the CDR3: TGTGCCAGCAGTGAGGGAGGGGCCGGAGCTAACTATGGCTACACCTTC. Its protein product is CASSEGGAGANYGYTF.

The CDR3 loop is CASSPQLTSGGDNEQFF. CDR3 nucleotide sequence: TGCGCCAGCAGCCCTCAACTAACTAGCGGGGGGGACAATGAGCAGTTCTTC. This rearrangement joins TRBV4-3 to TRBJ2-1; 13 nucleotides line up with TRBD2. V trimming: 4 bases; J trimming: 5 bases; junction bases outside the gene matches: 8. CDR3 length: 17 amino acids. CDR1 is LGHNA, CDR2 YSLEER, per germline.

This chain joins TRBV6-1 and TRBJ2-7, with 7 positions matching TRBD2. Germline V gene sequence: CDR1 MNHNS, CDR2 SASEGT. The junction had 8 bases not matched to a gene; V was cut back by 0 bases and J by 3 bases. CDR3 size: 16 residues. CDR3 DNA sequence: TGTGCCAGCAGTGAAGCGGCCCTAGCGGACCTCTACGAGCAGTACTTC. Its protein is CASSEAALADLYEQYF.

This chain uses TRBV27 with TRBJ2-3; maybe TRBD2 (5 bases). Deletions cut 2 bases from V and 4 bases from J, with 7 bases between. Germline V CDR1 and CDR2: MNHEY, SMNVEV (reference sequence). The CDR3 loop spans 13 amino acids. CDR3 in amino acids: CASSLKGADTQYF. CDR3 in DNA: TGTGCCAGCAGTTTAAAGGGAGCAGATACGCAGTATTTT.

The chain couples TRBV3-1 (or the pseudogene TRBV3-2) to TRBJ1-3, with 9 bases fitting TRBD1. J lost 0 bases, V lost 1 base, and 7 bases had no gene match. This CDR3 has 18 amino acids. The germline V gene has CDR1 LGHDT and CDR2 YNNKEL (reference sequence). Here the CDR3 DNA reads TGTGCCAGCAGCCAAGTTGGGACAGGGACGAACTCTGGAAACACCATATATTTT. Translating it yields CASSQVGTGTNSGNTIYF.

The chain employs TRBV21-1 and TRBJ1-2. TRBV21-1 represents a pseudogene. The CDR3 loop spans 15 amino acids. For the CDR3, the DNA is TGTGCCAGCAGCAAAGGGGGGGTTTCTAACTATGGCTACACCTTC. Translating it yields CASSKGGVSNYGYTF.

The V and J genes are TRBV28 and TRBJ1-5, with 8 positions matching TRBD1. The CDR3 has 15 amino acids. CDR1 MDHEN and CDR2 SYDVKM come from the germline V gene. V lost 3 bases and J lost 8; bases outside the gene matches: 9. CDR3 sequence reads: CASSFRDRTVKPQHF. DNA of the CDR3: TGTGCCAGCAGTTTTAGGGACAGGACGGTGAAGCCCCAGCATTTT.